The sequence of this TCR beta chain was determined in a study of CD8+ T cells in alopecia areata. Whole-study results and caveats: Whereas mice showed it more clearly, TCR sharing across patients was murkier, possibly because of HLA. Normal scalp had lower clonality than lesional scalp, with alopecia totalis/universalis lesions showing this most strongly.

Sequencing used cDNA as its template, made by extracting RNA and reverse transcribing it. Generated by immunoSEQ multiplex PCR, the TCRdb table keeps only in-frame clones and is missing some. The table has roughly 130,000 clones, roughly 54% seen once. A word on this clone: Its antigen is as yet unknown.

The germline CDR1 and CDR2 sequences are SGHRS and YFSETQ. The CDR3 is made up of 14 amino acids. V was pared by 1 base and J by 0 bases, with 7 bases between. The researchers isolated CD4+ and CD8+ T cells from PBMCs by sorting. The rearrangement uses TRBV5-1 and TRBJ1-1; D not certain. The TCR sequence derives from a human donor with alopecia areata. The sequencing used CD4+ T cells sorted from blood, collected at week 0. DNA for the CDR3: TGCGCCAGCAGCTTGTTTGCAGTGAACACTGAAGCTTTCTTT. It specifies CASSLFAVNTEAFF.